A selection of T cell receptor beta chains follows, all from one sample in a study of early T cells in non-severe SARS-CoV-2 infection. TCRdb ran MiXCR on the 5' RACE reads and lists one entry per CDR3 protein. The data hold some 56,000 distinct CDR3 sequences, with roughly a tenth observed a single time. Sequencing was carried out using whole blood. These receptors originate from an adult who was a healthcare worker with PCR-confirmed SARS-CoV-2 infection or an uninfected control (not recorded which). CDR3s include the opening cysteine and the closing phenylalanine or tryptophan.

j_call: TRBJ2-1
v_call: TRBV5-1
cdr3_aa: CASSPGPSSYNEQFF

j_call: TRBJ2-1
v_call: TRBV11-2
cdr3_aa: CASSGAGNEQFF

j_call: TRBJ2-3
v_call: TRBV10-3
cdr3_aa: CAISAVAGGSTDTQYF

j_call: TRBJ2-2
v_call: TRBV18
cdr3_aa: CASSPPGRTTGELFF

j_call: TRBJ1-1
v_call: TRBV7-9
cdr3_aa: CASSSYQGRAEAFF

j_call: TRBJ2-7
v_call: TRBV3-1
cdr3_aa: CASSQKLVNHEQYF

j_call: TRBJ2-5
v_call: TRBV25-1
cdr3_aa: CASSESARYQETQYF

j_call: TRBJ2-5
v_call: TRBV11-1
cdr3_aa: CASSLAAVRQETQYF

j_call: TRBJ2-1
v_call: TRBV20-1
cdr3_aa: CSARVRGSPNEQFF

j_call: TRBJ1-2
v_call: TRBV20-1
cdr3_aa: CSANLRTGASYGYTF

j_call: TRBJ1-1
v_call: TRBV9
cdr3_aa: CASSVTPYTEAFF

j_call: TRBJ2-3
v_call: TRBV6-7
cdr3_aa: CASITKGRRIDTQYF

j_call: TRBJ2-7
v_call: TRBV7-2
cdr3_aa: CASSLAVGRPYEQYF

j_call: TRBJ2-5
v_call: TRBV6-2/TRBV6-3
cdr3_aa: CASSYFGTDQETQYF

j_call: TRBJ2-1
v_call: TRBV3-1
cdr3_aa: CATQAGLLNYNEQFF

j_call: TRBJ2-5
v_call: TRBV7-2
cdr3_aa: CASSSTGGQETQYF

j_call: TRBJ2-7
v_call: TRBV7-2
cdr3_aa: CASSGDYYEQYF

j_call: TRBJ2-7
v_call: TRBV5-1
cdr3_aa: CASSLSLGEQYF

j_call: TRBJ2-3
v_call: TRBV4-3
cdr3_aa: CASSQGEAPSTDTQYF

j_call: TRBJ2-2
v_call: TRBV14
cdr3_aa: CASSQGLHSSEELFF

j_call: TRBJ2-3
v_call: TRBV28
cdr3_aa: CASNLGLAEQSTDTQYF

j_call: TRBJ2-5
v_call: TRBV6-5
cdr3_aa: CASSYSTAGRETQYF

j_call: TRBJ2-3
v_call: TRBV29-1
cdr3_aa: CSVRGITDTQYF

j_call: TRBJ2-1
v_call: TRBV7-9
cdr3_aa: CASSLGGPGYNEQFF

j_call: TRBJ2-1
v_call: TRBV7-9
cdr3_aa: CAIPDRSSYNEQFF

j_call: TRBJ1-1
v_call: TRBV10-2
cdr3_aa: CASSDLNTEAFF

j_call: TRBJ2-6
v_call: TRBV28
cdr3_aa: CACSGQPASGANVLTF

j_call: TRBJ1-4
v_call: TRBV29-1
cdr3_aa: CSVDDSGGNEKLFF

j_call: TRBJ2-5
v_call: TRBV29-1
cdr3_aa: CSSLGASGQETQYF

j_call: TRBJ1-1
v_call: TRBV7-3
cdr3_aa: CASSLGGRDRTEAFF

j_call: TRBJ2-2
v_call: TRBV5-1
cdr3_aa: CASVRFGQGKATGELFF

j_call: TRBJ2-3
v_call: TRBV4-1
cdr3_aa: CASSLETSTDTQYF

j_call: TRBJ1-2
v_call: TRBV12-3/TRBV12-4
cdr3_aa: CASSWDFPNYGYTF

j_call: TRBJ1-1
v_call: TRBV29-1
cdr3_aa: CSVLYRDRGTEAFF

j_call: TRBJ2-7
v_call: TRBV7-2
cdr3_aa: CASSFTGQLTDRQYF

j_call: TRBJ2-3
v_call: TRBV20-1
cdr3_aa: CSASSPLVFLDTQYF

j_call: TRBJ2-1
v_call: TRBV3-1
cdr3_aa: CASSRLGDEQFF

j_call: TRBJ2-3
v_call: TRBV7-2
cdr3_aa: CASSLLPQVGDTQYF

j_call: TRBJ1-5
v_call: TRBV9
cdr3_aa: CASSFSKGNQPQHF

j_call: TRBJ2-7
v_call: TRBV5-1
cdr3_aa: CASALGTSDFYEQYF

j_call: TRBJ2-5
v_call: TRBV12-3/TRBV12-4
cdr3_aa: CASSSGLTETQYF

j_call: TRBJ2-1
v_call: TRBV11-2
cdr3_aa: CASSFRQSNNEQFF

j_call: TRBJ1-2
v_call: TRBV29-1
cdr3_aa: CSVRDRDGYTF

j_call: TRBJ1-2
v_call: TRBV5-1
cdr3_aa: CASSTLGVGYGYTF